This TCR beta chain was sequenced for a study of T-cell reconstitution after alpha-beta-depleted transplantation in children. Overall study results and limits: The study reportedly traced alpha-beta T cells about two months after transplant to several hundred expanded graft clones.

Construction of the TCRbeta library involved unique molecular identifiers. TCRdb ran MiXCR on the PCR reads and lists one entry per CDR3 protein. The top ten clones hold approximately 5% of a sample with some 830,000 distinct CDR3 sequences, roughly 15% of them seen once. This clonotype has a handful of counts. The antigen is undetermined. The TCR comes from a male patient between 5 and 17 years old who had a stem cell transplant for acute lymphoblastic leukemia, so the T cells may come from the graft donor. The specimen was PBMCs, mostly from graft donor cells, collected 360 days after TCRalphabeta/CD19-depleted stem cell transplant.

This CDR3 reads CASSSYSGRWREQYF. Here the CDR3 DNA reads TGCGCCAGCAGCTCCTATAGCGGGAGATGGAGGGAGCAGTACTTC. The chain is built from TRBV5-1 and TRBJ2-7; 9 nucleotides line up with TRBD2. The CDR3 is made up of 15 amino acids. Germline values: CDR1 SGHRS, CDR2 YFSETQ. The V and J ends lost 3 bases and 7 bases, in that order; junction bases with no gene match: 11. Based on the CDR3 plus reference TRBV5-1 and TRBJ2-7, the full variable domain is KAGVTQTPRYLIKTRGQQVTLSCSPISGHRSVSWYQQTPGQGLQFLFEYFSETQRNKGNFPGRFSGRQFSNSRSEMNVSTLELGDSALYLCASSSYSGRWREQYFGPGTRLTVT.